The 2 T cell receptor beta chains reported below all come from one sample, sequenced in a study of shared clonotypes between healthy human individuals. TCRdb's copy holds only in-frame clones and misses some; the assay was immunoSEQ multiplex PCR. The sample lists roughly 200,000 clones; about 66% were seen once. Sequenced input: memory CD4+ T cells sorted from blood. Subset indicated: CD45RA-negative fraction. Receptors were obtained from a man aged 30-40 years in good health.

The chain is built from TRBV9 and TRBJ1-4; 9 nucleotides match TRBD1. Germline V gene sequence: CDR1 SGDLS, CDR2 YYNGEE. The CDR3 contains 17 residues. The J segment lost 5 bases and the V segment lost 3 bases, leaving 11 bases of the junction unmatched. CDR3 region: CASSAQTGTGKNEKLFF. The DNA of the CDR3 is TGTGCCAGCAGCGCCCAGACTGGGACAGGGAAAAATGAAAAACTGTTTTTT. The full variable domain, completed using reference TRBV9 and TRBJ1-4, is DSGVTQTPKHLITATGQRVTLRCSPRSGDLSVYWYQQSLDQGLQFLIQYYNGEERAKGNILERFSAQQFPDLHSELNLSSLELGDSALYFCASSAQTGTGKNEKLFFGSGTQLSVL.

The chain couples TRBV11-2 to TRBJ1-2, with D unresolved. Germline-derived CDR1 and CDR2 are SGHAT and FQNNGV. The CDR3 runs 14 residues. V was clipped by 0 bases and J by 5 bases, with 10 bases between them. The CDR3 sequence: CASSLDLSSYGYTF. CDR3 sequence (DNA): TGTGCCAGCAGCTTAGATCTGTCGAGTTATGGCTACACCTTC.